The 7 T cell receptor beta chains listed next were all sequenced from one sample in a study of STAT5B mutations in CD4+ large granular lymphocyte leukemia. Repertoires were generated with immunoSEQ multiplex PCR, while TCRdb's copy carries only in-frame clones and drops some. This sample has 35,000 to 40,000 clones, with around 85% found just once. Sequenced: CD4+ T cells from blood buffy coats. These receptors were taken from a human donor in good health.

This rearrangement joins TRBV19 to TRBJ2-2; the match to TRBD2 covers 12 bases. CDR1 and CDR2 from the germline V gene are LNHDA and SQIVND (reference sequence). V shed 6 bases, J shed 5 bases, and the junction held 13 bases outside the gene matches. The CDR3 spans 18 residues. CDR3 nucleotide sequence: TGTGCCAGTAGCCGACTAGCGGGAGACTCAAGGGGAACCGGGGAGCTGTTTTTT. It encodes CASSRLAGDSRGTGELFF. The whole variable domain, remainder taken from reference TRBV19 and TRBJ2-2, is DGGITQSPKYLFRKEGQNVTLSCEQNLNHDAMYWYRQDPGQGLRLIYYSQIVNDFQKGDIAEGYSVSREKKESFPLTVTSAQKNPTAFYLCASSRLAGDSRGTGELFFGEGSRLTVL.

The chain couples TRBV2 to TRBJ1-1; the D gene is possibly TRBD1 (5 bases). The CDR3 covers 14 residues. The V and J ends lost 4 bases and 2 bases respectively, with 11 bases between them. Germline V gives CDR1 SNHLY, CDR2 FYNNEI. For the CDR3, the DNA is TGTGCCAGCAGTGTTAGACAGATCAACACTGAAGCTTTCTTT. This gives the protein CASSVRQINTEAFF.

The chain has TRBV27 and TRBJ2-4; no clear D gene. Trimming removed 2 bases at V and 4 bases at J, with 6 bases between. The CDR3 covers 13 residues. CDR1 MNHEY and CDR2 SMNVEV come from the germline V gene (reference sequence). CDR3 sequence (DNA): TGTGCCAGCAGTTTAGGAGTAAAAAACATTCAGTACTTC. As protein: CASSLGVKNIQYF.

The J gene is TRBJ2-3, the V gene TRBV13; D is possibly TRBD1 or TRBD2 (6 bases each). This CDR3 is 16 amino acids long. The V end was cut by 5 bases, the J end by 4 bases, with 19 bases between. Per germline, CDR1 PRHDT and CDR2 FYEKMQ (reference sequence). CDR3 amino acids: CASSQRGAHGADTQYF. For the CDR3, the DNA is TGTGCCAGCAGCCAGAGGGGGGCGCATGGGGCAGATACGCAGTATTTT.

J is TRBJ2-7 and V is TRBV5-1, with D uncertain. The V gene lost 0 bases and the J gene lost 5 bases, with 9 bases spanning the gap. The CDR3 contains 13 residues. Germline CDR1 SGHRS, CDR2 YFSETQ. CDR3 in DNA: TGCGCCAGCAGCTTGGATGGTGTCGACGAGCAGTACTTC. This sequence encodes CASSLDGVDEQYF. Full variable domain (missing parts from reference TRBV5-1 and TRBJ2-7): KAGVTQTPRYLIKTRGQQVTLSCSPISGHRSVSWYQQTPGQGLQFLFEYFSETQRNKGNFPGRFSGRQFSNSRSEMNVSTLELGDSALYLCASSLDGVDEQYFGPGTRLTVT.

The CDR3 region has the DNA TGTGCCAGCAGTCGTGGAGGGACCCCCTTCGAGCAGTACTTC. Protein product: CASSRGGTPFEQYF. The rearrangement joins TRBV28 to TRBJ2-7, with D maybe TRBD2 (6 bases). Per germline, CDR1 MDHEN and CDR2 SYDVKM. V lost 5 bases to trimming and J lost 6 bases, with 17 bases between them. The CDR3 covers 14 residues.

This chain links TRBV11-2 with TRBJ2-2; D not resolved. Between the trimmed V and J ends, which lost 5 bases and 5 bases, there was a span of 12 bases. Germline CDR1 reads SGHAT; CDR2 reads FQNNGV. This CDR3 is 14 amino acids long. The CDR3: CASSPTLVTGELFF. CDR3 nucleotides: TGTGCCAGCAGCCCCACTCTGGTGACCGGGGAGCTGTTTTTT.